This T cell receptor (beta chain) was identified during a study of early T cells in non-severe SARS-CoV-2 infection. General study points: Anti-spike CD8 responses were favored by VDJdb matching, which missed private and CD4 specificities.

This clonotype was picked up a small number of times. The antigen remains unidentified. The TCR library protocol attached unique molecular identifiers to the individual cDNA molecules. One entry per CDR3 protein, called by TCRdb with MiXCR from the 5' RACE reads. The sample yields 90,000 to 120,000 distinct CDR3 sequences, over 8.5% seen once. What was sequenced was whole blood. This clonotype originated in an adult who was a healthcare worker with PCR-confirmed SARS-CoV-2 infection or an uninfected control (not recorded which).

DNA of the CDR3: TGTGCCAGCAGTGGGGAGGGGCGATCCTACAATGAGCAGTTCTTC. It encodes CASSGEGRSYNEQFF. The rearrangement links TRBV6-1 to TRBJ2-1; 7 bases fit TRBD2. The germline V gene encodes CDR1 MNHNS and CDR2 SASEGT. Trimming cost V 4 bases and J 1 base; bases outside gene matches: 4. The CDR3 consists of 15 residues.